These T cell receptor beta chains were read from a single sample in a study of OX40 agonist ivuxolimab in advanced cancers. TCRdb's copy holds only in-frame clones and misses some; the assay was immunoSEQ multiplex PCR. The sample records 100,000 or so clones, roughly 90% being singletons. The source material was CD4+ or CD8+ T cells sorted from blood, sampled in a trial of the OX40 agonist ivuxolimab. The receptors shown here come from an adult with an advanced solid tumor such as melanoma, head and neck, liver or kidney cancer. The CDR3 runs from the conserved cysteine through the conserved F or W. D genes are given only for firm matches. Rows give clone size only sometimes, using once, few, many, or a class for an expanded clone.

j_gene	abundance	len	v_gene	d_gene	CDR3nt	CDR3aa
TRBJ2-6	-	18	TRBV5-1	-	TGCGCCAGCAGCTTGGGGGGGCCTTCAAACTCTGGGGCCAACGTCCTGACTTTC	CASSLGGPSNSGANVLTF
TRBJ1-3	-	18	TRBV5-1	-	TGCGCCAGCAGCCCCGGGCATATTGGCTCAGGCCATGGAAACACCATATATTTT	CASSPGHIGSGHGNTIYF
TRBJ2-7	once	14	TRBV5-4	TRBD2	TGTGCCAGCAGCGGGGGACTAGCGGGCCTCGAGCAGTACTTC	CASSGGLAGLEQYF
TRBJ1-2	-	14	TRBV30	TRBD1	TGTGCCTGGACCCGTAGGGCGACAGGGTATGGCTACACCTTC	CAWTRRATGYGYTF
TRBJ2-3	-	17	TRBV7-9	TRBD2	TGTGCCAGCAGCTTAGTTCGACTAGCGGGGGCACCCCATACGCAGTATTTT	CASSLVRLAGAPHTQYF
TRBJ2-1	-	13	TRBV5-1	-	TGCGCCAGCAGCTCCGGGGTTTACAATGAGCAGTTCTTC	CASSSGVYNEQFF
TRBJ1-5	-	13	TRBV28	-	TGTGCCAGCACCCACAGGGGCAATCAGCCCCAGCATTTT	CASTHRGNQPQHF
TRBJ2-7	-	13	TRBV19	TRBD1	TGTGCCAGCGGACAGGGTAACGTCTACGAGCAGTACTTC	CASGQGNVYEQYF
TRBJ1-5	-	13	TRBV30	-	TGTGCCTGGAGTGATGGGGAGGGTCAGCCCCAGCATTTT	CAWSDGEGQPQHF
TRBJ1-4	few	12	TRBV30	-	TGTGCCTGGGGGGGGGTAGGTGAAAAACTGTTTTTT	CAWGGVGEKLFF
TRBJ2-7	-	13	TRBV19	-	TGTGCCACACGGGATGTTGGAGCCTACGAGCAGTACTTC	CATRDVGAYEQYF
TRBJ1-4	-	17	TRBV18	-	TGTGCCAGCTCACCACCCAAGGTCAGCGGGAGCGCCGGGACACTGTTTTTT	CASSPPKVSGSAGTLFF
TRBJ2-7	-	17	TRBV7-9	TRBD2	TGTGCCAGCAGCTTCAAGAGGACTAGCGGGAGGAAGGACGAGCAGTACTTC	CASSFKRTSGRKDEQYF
TRBJ2-3	-	15	TRBV5-4	-	TGTGCCAGCAGCTTGGACGGACAATCGTTGGATACGCAGTATTTT	CASSLDGQSLDTQYF
TRBJ2-7	-	13	TRBV6-6	-	TGTGCCAGCACGGGTTACAGGGCATACGAGCAGTACTTC	CASTGYRAYEQYF
TRBJ2-7	few	11	TRBV10-2	-	TGCGCCAGCAGTGGGGCCCACGAGCAGTACTTC	CASSGAHEQYF
TRBJ1-5	-	18	TRBV27	TRBD1	TGTGCCAGCAGACAACGGACAGGGGCCGGGGGTAGCAATCAGCCCCAGCATTTT	CASRQRTGAGGSNQPQHF
TRBJ2-2	-	15	TRBV7-8	-	TGTGCCAGCAGCTTAGCAGGGCGGAACACCGGGGAGCTGTTTTTT	CASSLAGRNTGELFF
TRBJ2-7	-	13	TRBV11-1	-	TGTGCCAGCAGCTCAGGACTGGACTACGAGCAGTACTTC	CASSSGLDYEQYF
TRBJ2-4	-	14	TRBV27	-	TGTGCCAGCCCAACACAGGGCGGGAAAAACATTCAGTACTTC	CASPTQGGKNIQYF
TRBJ1-1	-	15	TRBV25-1	-	TGTGCCAGCAGTGATTTTGCCAGAGCCAACACTGAAGCTTTCTTT	CASSDFARANTEAFF
TRBJ1-5	-	13	TRBV9	-	TGTGCCAGCAGCGTAGAAGGTCGTCAGCCCCAGCATTTT	CASSVEGRQPQHF
TRBJ2-5	-	13	TRBV4-1	TRBD1	TGCGCCAGCAGCCAGAGCTTGGGACAGCGGCAGTACTTC	CASSQSLGQRQYF
TRBJ1-1	-	14	TRBV19	TRBD1	TGTGCCAGTAGCGGAAGACAGGGGAACACTGAAGCTTTCTTT	CASSGRQGNTEAFF
TRBJ1-1	-	15	TRBV9	-	TGTGCCAGCAGCGTGGTCGCAGACATGAACACTGAAGCTTTCTTT	CASSVVADMNTEAFF
TRBJ1-2	-	10	TRBV6-1	-	TGTGCCAGCACTGAGATTGGCTACACCTTC	CASTEIGYTF